This entry lists 3 T cell receptor beta chains sequenced from one sample in a study of OX40 agonist ivuxolimab in advanced cancers. Clones were sequenced by immunoSEQ multiplex PCR, and TCRdb holds only the in-frame ones, with some missing. The sample carries tens of thousands of clones, 84% recorded once. The starting material was CD4+ or CD8+ T cells sorted from blood, obtained in a trial of the OX40 agonist ivuxolimab. The receptors come from an adult with an advanced solid tumor such as melanoma, head and neck, liver or kidney cancer.

This sequence joins TRBV18 and TRBJ2-2; D call uncertain. Germline assignment: CDR1 KGHSH and CDR2 LQKENI. V was shortened by 0 bases and J by 4 bases, with 9 bases between the two germline ends. The CDR3 totals 15 residues. In DNA, the CDR3 is TGTGCCAGCTCACCACCCGCGAGAGGCACCGGGGAGCTGTTTTTT. It codes for CASSPPARGTGELFF.

The V and J genes are TRBV10-3 and TRBJ2-3, with 9 bases that match TRBD1. V was pared by 7 bases and J by 4 bases, with 9 bases of the junction left unmatched. The CDR3 loop spans 15 amino acids. The V gene's germline CDR1 is ENHRY and CDR2 SYGVKD. The CDR3 spells CAIKGDRDGSDTQYF. The CDR3 DNA is TGTGCCATCAAGGGGGACAGGGATGGATCAGATACGCAGTATTTT.

This clone showed up just once. The rearrangement links TRBV30 to TRBJ2-3, with D tentatively TRBD2 (6 bases). The CDR3 has 14 amino acids. Trimming removed 8 bases from V and 0 bases from J, with 15 bases in between. CDR1 is GTSNPN and CDR2 is SVGIG in the germline V gene (reference sequence). The CDR3 bases are TGTGCCGGAGACGGGCGGGGAAGCACAGATACGCAGTATTTT. Encoded protein: CAGDGRGSTDTQYF.